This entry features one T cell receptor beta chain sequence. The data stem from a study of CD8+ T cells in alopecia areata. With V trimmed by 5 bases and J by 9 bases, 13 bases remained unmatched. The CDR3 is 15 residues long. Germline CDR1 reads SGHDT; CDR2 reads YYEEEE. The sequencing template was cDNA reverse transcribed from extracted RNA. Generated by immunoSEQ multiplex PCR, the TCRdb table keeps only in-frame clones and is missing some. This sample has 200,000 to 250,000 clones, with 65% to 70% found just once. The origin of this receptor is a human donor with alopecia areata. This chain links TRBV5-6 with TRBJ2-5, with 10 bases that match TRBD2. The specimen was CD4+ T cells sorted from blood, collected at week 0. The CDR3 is CASSPLAGASGAQYF. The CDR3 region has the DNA TGTGCCAGCAGTCCTCTAGCGGGGGCCTCGGGTGCCCAGTACTTC.